The 11 T cell receptor beta chains below come from one sample, sequenced in a study of technical replicates of blood from a handful of donors. TCRdb's table, derived via immunoSEQ multiplex PCR, lists solely in-frame clones and lacks some. The sample records over 90,000 clones, roughly 96% being singletons. Sequenced sample: T cells isolated from PBMCs. The receptors derive from a human donor in good health.

This chain joins TRBV29-1 and TRBJ1-1; no definite D call. CDR1 SQVTM and CDR2 ANQGSEA come from the germline V gene. V lost 0 bases and J 4 bases, leaving 12 bases between the germline ends. The CDR3 length is 14 residues. CDR3 in DNA: TGCAGCGTTGAAGAAGAGGCAGTGATCACTGAAGCTTTCTTT. Residues: CSVEEEAVITEAFF.

V usage is TRBV6-5 and J usage is TRBJ2-2; TRBD1 agrees at 9 bases. V dropped 6 bases and J dropped 6; count of bases not matched to a gene: 8. CDR1 is MNHEY and CDR2 is SVGAGI in the germline V gene. The CDR3 length is 15 residues. CDR3: CASSGDRVGPGELFF. The CDR3 DNA reads as TGTGCCAGCAGCGGGGACAGGGTGGGTCCCGGGGAGCTGTTTTTT.

The chain recombines TRBV19 with TRBJ2-7, with D possibly being TRBD1 (5 bases). The germline V gene has CDR1 LNHDA and CDR2 SQIVND (reference sequence). This CDR3 has 15 residues. Trimming took off 3 bases at V and 3 bases at J, with 15 bases between the two ends. Here the CDR3 reads CASSIKGRADYEQYF. The DNA of the CDR3 is TGTGCCAGTAGTATTAAGGGCAGGGCTGACTACGAGCAGTACTTC.

V usage is TRBV2 and J usage is TRBJ1-5, with TRBD1 matching over 8 bases. Germline loops: CDR1 SNHLY, CDR2 FYNNEI. With V trimmed by 7 bases and J by 6 bases, 11 bases remained unmatched. The length of the CDR3 is 15 residues. In DNA, the CDR3 is TGTGCCAGCACAACCGGGACAGGCGCTGGTCAGCCCCAGCATTTT. As protein: CASTTGTGAGQPQHF.

This rearrangement joins TRBV7-8 to TRBJ2-1; the match to TRBD1 covers 9 bases. The V gene's germline CDR1 is SGHVS and CDR2 FQNEAQ. V dropped 6 bases and J dropped 5; count of bases not matched to a gene: 11. The CDR3 is 16 amino acids. CDR3 sequence: CASRLLWDRVNNEQFF. The DNA for the CDR3 is TGTGCCAGCAGATTACTTTGGGACAGGGTAAACAATGAGCAGTTCTTC.

The chain couples TRBV7-8 to TRBJ2-1; the match to TRBD2 covers 8 bases. This CDR3 comprises 14 residues. With V trimmed by 5 bases and J by 8 bases, 8 bases remained unmatched. Germline V lookup: CDR1 SGHVS, CDR2 FQNEAQ. The CDR3 loop reads CASSPGGRGDEQFF. CDR3 sequence (DNA): TGTGCCAGCAGCCCGGGGGGGCGAGGGGATGAGCAGTTCTTC.

This rearrangement joins TRBV6-1 to TRBJ2-5; maybe TRBD1 (6 bases). Between the trimmed V and J ends, which lost 6 bases and 2 bases, there was a span of 10 bases. This CDR3 has 13 residues. Per the germline V gene, CDR1 is MNHNS and CDR2 is SASEGT. In nucleotides, the CDR3 is TGTGCCAGCAGCATGGGACAACAAGAGACCCAGTACTTC. Translation: CASSMGQQETQYF.

The chain couples TRBV14 to TRBJ2-2; TRBD2 matches 9 bases. V shed 6 bases, J shed 4 bases, and the junction held 12 bases outside the gene matches. The germline V gene encodes CDR1 SGHDN and CDR2 FVKESK. CDR3 length: 17 residues. The CDR3 nucleotides are TGTGCCAGCAGAAAGACGGGGCGGGAGGGCCGCACCGGGGAGCTGTTTTTT. This sequence encodes CASRKTGREGRTGELFF.

This clone was seen once. This rearrangement joins TRBV6-6 to TRBJ2-1; perhaps TRBD2 as D (7 bases). Trimming cost V 10 bases and J 5 bases, with 12 bases left between them. CDR1 and CDR2 (germline): MNHNY, SVGAGI (reference sequence). The CDR3 runs to 12 residues. The CDR3 nucleotides are TGTGCCACGGGGGGCCAGAACAATGAGCAGTTCTTC. This sequence encodes CATGGQNNEQFF.

For the CDR3, the DNA is TGTGCCAGCAGTCACCCGAGGCTTGGAAACTATGGCTACACCTTC. It encodes CASSHPRLGNYGYTF. The genes are TRBV28 and TRBJ1-2; no clear D. Trimming removed 5 bases at V and 2 bases at J, with 15 bases between. This CDR3 comprises 15 residues. Germline V gives CDR1 MDHEN, CDR2 SYDVKM.

This clone was seen once. The V and J genes are TRBV6-5 and TRBJ2-3; possible D gene TRBD2, 5 bases. The CDR3 has 12 residues. The germline gives CDR1 MNHEY, CDR2 SVGAGI. Trimming shortened V by 7 bases and J by 1 base, and 6 bases separated the two germline ends. This CDR3 is CASMGGTDTQYF. The CDR3, as DNA: TGTGCCAGCATGGGAGGCACAGATACGCAGTATTTT.